This T cell receptor beta chain was identified during a study of cytomegalovirus exposure and HLA in healthy donors. This donor lacks a recorded CMV serostatus. Points from the study as a whole: Association with HLA alleles at 0.05 false discovery rate was found for 15,000 to 20,000 TCR beta sequences in a later analysis. Later analysis identified several of the most significant clusters that appeared linked to common viral pathogens.

As to this clone: Its antigen is undetermined.

CDR1 and CDR2 from the germline V gene are LNHDA and SQIVND (reference sequence). The V and J ends lost 6 bases and 2 bases respectively, with 10 bases between them. CDR3 size: 13 residues. In the PCR, 60 Vbeta and 13 Jbeta primers were used. Authors' analysis steps: A later analysis tallied some 80 million unique TCR beta chains, some 10 million of them shared. Measured with immunoSEQ multiplex PCR; TCRdb has only the in-frame clones, and not every one. V and J calls and clone size are given by that table; D and trimming were obtained from the DNA. The repertoire holds 150,000 to 200,000 clones, 55% to 75% seen once, with about 2.5% in the top ten.

The V gene is TRBV19, the J gene TRBJ1-1; D remains ambiguous. This TCR was recovered from a human donor in good health. Specimen: PBMCs. CDR3 in amino acids: CASSKQQNTEAFF. The CDR3 coding sequence is TGTGCCAGTAGCAAACAGCAAAACACTGAAGCTTTCTTT.